This entry lists 21 T cell receptor beta chains sequenced from one sample in a study of T cell repertoires in ileal Crohn's disease. Time point described: proximal margin of the surgical specimen (macroscopically non-inflamed). Sequencing used immunoSEQ multiplex PCR; TCRdb keeps in-frame clones, though not all of them. The sample shows about 3,400 clones, around 90% of them seen only once. Sequencing was performed on ileal tissue. Receptors were obtained from an adult with Crohn's disease.

The chain is built from TRBV28 and TRBJ1-2, with TRBD1 matching over 11 bases. The trim removed 6 bases at V and 4 bases at J, leaving 10 bases unmatched. The CDR3 loop spans 16 amino acids. The germline CDR1 and CDR2 sequences are MDHEN and SYDVKM. The CDR3 spells CASSSGQGAKFYGYTF. CDR3 nucleotide sequence: TGTGCCAGCAGCTCAGGACAGGGGGCGAAGTTCTATGGCTACACCTTC.

The chain combines TRBV9 with TRBJ2-5; the D is unclear. From germline, CDR1 is SGDLS and CDR2 YYNGEE. CDR3 size: 14 residues. V dropped 4 bases and J dropped 4 bases, with 14 bases sitting between them. CDR3 protein: CASSPPGQGETQYF. Here the CDR3 DNA reads TGTGCCAGCAGCCCTCCTGGGCAAGGAGAGACCCAGTACTTC. Full variable domain (outside the CDR3, taken from reference TRBV9 and TRBJ2-5): DSGVTQTPKHLITATGQRVTLRCSPRSGDLSVYWYQQSLDQGLQFLIQYYNGEERAKGNILERFSAQQFPDLHSELNLSSLELGDSALYFCASSPPGQGETQYFGPGTRLLVL.

This sequence joins TRBV11-2 and TRBJ2-1, with D perhaps TRBD2 (6 bases). The V gene lost 3 bases and the J gene lost 6 bases, with 9 bases spanning the gap. Germline V gives CDR1 SGHAT, CDR2 FQNNGV. The CDR3 length is 13 residues. The CDR3 nucleotides read TGTGCCAGCAGCTTGTTCGGGAGCAATGAGCAGTTCTTC. It translates to CASSLFGSNEQFF. The full variable domain, completed using reference TRBV11-2 and TRBJ2-1, is EAGVAQSPRYKIIEKRQSVAFWCNPISGHATLYWYQQILGQGPKLLIQFQNNGVVDDSQLPKDRFSAERLKGVDSTLKIQPAKLEDSAVYLCASSLFGSNEQFFGPGTRLTVL.

The chain employs TRBV10-3 and TRBJ1-2; no clear D. CDR3 size: 14 residues. Trimming removed 0 bases from V and 8 bases from J, with 13 bases in between. CDR1 and CDR2 (germline): ENHRY, SYGVKD. CDR3 residues: CAISESARDQGYTF. For the CDR3, the DNA is TGTGCCATCAGTGAGTCAGCAAGGGATCAGGGCTACACCTTC.

As regards this clone: The junction departs from the called germline gene at one end, perhaps through a read error. CDR3 sequence (DNA): TGTGCCAGCAGCCCTGGGACAGGGTCCTTCAATGAGCAGTTCTTC. Encoded protein: CASSPGTGSFNEQFF. The V and J genes are TRBV7-9 and TRBJ2-1; 9 bases match TRBD1. Germline CDR1 SEHNR, CDR2 FQNEAQ (reference sequence). The CDR3 extends over 15 amino acids.

V is TRBV29-1 and J is TRBJ2-2, with TRBD2 identical over 11 bases. V lost 7 bases and J lost 7; bases outside the gene matches: 2. CDR1 is SQVTM and CDR2 is ANQGSEA in the germline V gene. This CDR3 is 12 amino acids long. The CDR3 bases are TGCAGCGGCGGACTAGCGGGCGGGGAGCTGTTTTTT. The encoded protein is CSGGLAGGELFF.

The rearrangement joins TRBV7-2 to TRBJ2-3; D is uncertain. Germline V gives CDR1 SGHTA, CDR2 FQGNSA. The CDR3 is 12 residues long. Trimming pared 2 bases from V and 4 bases from J, leaving 4 bases between. The CDR3 region is CASSLSADTQYF. For the CDR3, the DNA is TGTGCCAGCAGCTTAAGTGCAGATACGCAGTATTTT.

This chain links TRBV4-1 with TRBJ2-7, with unresolved D. Germline V gene sequence: CDR1 MGHRA, CDR2 YSYEKL. The V and J ends lost 0 bases and 5 bases respectively, with 17 bases between them. The CDR3 is 16 amino acids. The CDR3 nucleotides are TGCGCCAGCAGCCAAGACCAATGGGTAAAGGGCCACGAGCAGTACTTC. Residues: CASSQDQWVKGHEQYF.

This chain uses TRBV28 with TRBJ1-2, with 7 bases fitting TRBD1. This CDR3 has 12 residues. Trimming removed 4 bases from V and 6 bases from J; junction bases left unmatched: 2. Germline-derived CDR1 and CDR2 are MDHEN and SYDVKM. The CDR3 coding sequence is TGTGCCAGCAGTTCACAGGGGCATGGCTACACCTTC. Protein sequence: CASSSQGHGYTF.

The chain links TRBV28 to TRBJ2-5; D gene uncertain. Germline CDR1 reads MDHEN; CDR2 reads SYDVKM. CDR3 length equals 13 residues. V lost 8 bases and J 4 bases, leaving 14 bases between the germline ends. In nucleotides, the CDR3 is TGTGCCAGCGCCACTACAGAGGTAGAGACCCAGTACTTC. It specifies CASATTEVETQYF. Full variable domain (missing parts from reference TRBV28 and TRBJ2-5): DVKVTQSSRYLVKRTGEKVFLECVQDMDHENMFWYRQDPGLGLRLIYFSYDVKMKEKGDIPEGYSVSREKKERFSLILESASTNQTSMYLCASATTEVETQYFGPGTRLLVL.

The chain is built from TRBV11-2 and TRBJ2-3; TRBD1 might be the D (6 bases). The germline V gene has CDR1 SGHAT and CDR2 FQNNGV. This CDR3 region has 15 residues. V lost 0 bases to trimming and J lost 1 base, with 8 bases between them. CDR3 nucleotide sequence: TGTGCCAGCAGCTTAGAGCGACAGGGCACAGATACGCAGTATTTT. It translates to CASSLERQGTDTQYF.

This chain uses TRBV28 with TRBJ1-1; possible D gene TRBD1, 5 bases. V gave up 3 bases and J gave up 5 bases, with 13 bases separating them. The CDR3 totals 14 residues. CDR1 is MDHEN and CDR2 is SYDVKM in the germline V gene. CDR3 loop: CASSFPRDGTEAFF. DNA of the CDR3: TGTGCCAGCAGTTTCCCCCGGGACGGTACTGAAGCTTTCTTT.

The rearrangement links TRBV12-5 to TRBJ2-7; D may be TRBD1 (6 bases). CDR1 is LGHNT, CDR2 FRNRAP, per germline. V dropped 6 bases and J dropped 0 bases, with 18 bases sitting between them. This CDR3 has 16 residues. For the CDR3, the DNA is TGTGCTAGTGGATCTACAATCGACAGGAGCTCCTACGAGCAGTACTTC. Protein product: CASGSTIDRSSYEQYF.

This chain joins TRBV7-8 and TRBJ1-3; no clear D. V was trimmed by 5 bases and J by 0 bases, leaving 14 bases between them. Germline V gene data show CDR1 as SGHVS and CDR2 as FQNEAQ. This CDR3 region has 16 residues. In DNA, the CDR3 is TGTGCCAGCAGCCCAGTGGGGTGGATCTCTGGAAACACCATATATTTT. Its protein product is CASSPVGWISGNTIYF.

The chain is built from TRBV6-1 and TRBJ1-1; 7 bases map to TRBD1. This CDR3 region has 14 residues. V gave up 7 bases and J gave up 1 base; unmatched junction bases: 6. Germline lookup yields CDR1 MNHNS and CDR2 SASEGT. The CDR3 region is CASMRQGTNTEAFF. The CDR3 DNA reads TGTGCCAGCATGAGACAGGGTACGAACACTGAAGCTTTCTTT.

This clone occurred a few times. The chain combines TRBV7-9 with TRBJ2-5, with D perhaps TRBD1 (6 bases). Germline V gene lookup returns CDR1 SEHNR and CDR2 FQNEAQ (reference sequence). The V and J ends lost 4 bases and 2 bases respectively, with 14 bases between them. The CDR3 length is 15 residues. For the CDR3, the DNA is TGTGCCAGCAGCTCGTCGGACAGCAGTCAAGAGACCCAGTACTTC. Its translation: CASSSSDSSQETQYF. The full variable domain, with the rest looked up from reference TRBV7-9 and TRBJ2-5, is DTGVSQNPRHKITKRGQNVTFRCDPISEHNRLYWYRQTLGQGPEFLTYFQNEAQLEKSRLLSDRFSAERPKGSFSTLEIQRTEQGDSAMYLCASSSSDSSQETQYFGPGTRLLVL.

The DNA of the CDR3 is TGTGCCAGCAGCTTGGCCTCGGGACAGCACTACAATGAGCAGTTCTTC. Translated: CASSLASGQHYNEQFF. The chain recombines TRBV5-4 with TRBJ2-1; 7 bases are a match to TRBD1. The CDR3 covers 16 residues. Trimming took 0 bases from V and 3 from J; bases not matched to a gene: 6. Germline assignment: CDR1 SGHNT and CDR2 YYREEE (reference sequence).

The chain uses TRBV6-1 and TRBJ1-2, with D unclear. From germline, CDR1 is MNHNS and CDR2 SASEGT. V was pared by 1 base and J by 4 bases, with 13 bases between. This CDR3 region has 15 residues. The CDR3 region is CASSEGGWEGYGYTF. CDR3 DNA sequence: TGTGCCAGCAGTGAAGGAGGGTGGGAGGGCTATGGCTACACCTTC.

The V call is TRBV2, the J call TRBJ1-2; D possibly corresponds to TRBD1 (6 bases). Germline V lookup: CDR1 SNHLY, CDR2 FYNNEI. Trimming removed 4 bases at V and 2 bases at J, with 8 bases between. The CDR3 spans 13 residues. CDR3 in amino acids: CASSGQGNYGYTF. CDR3 bases: TGTGCCAGCAGTGGCCAGGGGAACTATGGCTACACCTTC.

This clone appeared once. The genes are TRBV5-1 and TRBJ2-1; 10 bases match TRBD2. Germline CDR1 and CDR2: SGHRS and YFSETQ. V was clipped by 3 bases and J by 4 bases; unmatched bases: 19. CDR3 size: 20 residues. This CDR3 reads CASSSRLAGVRGHEYNEQFF. CDR3 bases: TGCGCCAGCAGCTCGAGACTAGCGGGCGTAAGGGGGCACGAATACAATGAGCAGTTCTTC.

The chain links TRBV30 to TRBJ2-5; D gene unclear. Trimming took 2 bases from V and 1 from J, leaving 8 bases between them. Germline lookup yields CDR1 GTSNPN and CDR2 SVGIG (reference sequence). This CDR3 spans 13 amino acids. In DNA, the CDR3 is TGTGCCTGGAGTAATGGGGTCCAAGAGACCCAGTACTTC. Its translation: CAWSNGVQETQYF. The full variable domain, in which reference TRBV30 and TRBJ2-5 provide the parts outside the CDR3, is SQTIHQWPATLVQPVGSPLSLECTVEGTSNPNLYWYRQAAGRGLQLLFYSVGIGQISSEVPQNLSASRPQDRQFILSSKKLLLSDSGFYLCAWSNGVQETQYFGPGTRLLVL.